This entry describes one T cell receptor (beta chain). Its antigen is still unknown. This sample is part of a study of vaccination effects on CD4 cells after COVID-19. Turning to the study itself: A median of 72 days separated the second dose and sampling.

Sequenced by immunoSEQ multiplex PCR; TCRdb stores in-frame clones only, minus some. The table records almost 30,000 clones, 60% to 75% of them present only once. ViraFEST expansion of antigen-specific CD4+ T cells with viral peptide pools preceded sequencing. At the end of less than 12 days of culture, CD4+ T cells were isolated. Two doses of either BNT162b2 or mRNA-1273 were given to each participant. Absence of prior SARS-CoV-2 infection characterized the vaccine recipients, who showed negative nucleocapsid antibodies. The culture medium for 1.5 million to 2.5 million PBMC per well included roughly 10 IU/ml IL-2 and roughly 10 ug/ml peptides. Fresh IL-2-containing medium replaced half the medium on days 3 and 7. Germline CDR1 LNHNV, CDR2 YYDKDF (reference sequence). With V trimmed by 7 bases and J by 11 bases, 5 bases remained unmatched. This CDR3 has 11 amino acids.

The starting material was CD4+ T cells from PBMCs cultured with HCoV-OC43 spike peptides, obtained after COVID-19 vaccination. Sample subset: HCoV-OC43 spike overlapping peptide pool stimulation. The chain employs TRBV15 and TRBJ2-1; 7 bases are a match to TRBD2. This clonotype was sampled from a human donor who received a COVID-19 vaccine. DNA for the CDR3: TGTGCCACCAATGACGGGACTAAGCAGTTCTTC. It codes for CATNDGTKQFF.